The clone carrying this TCR beta chain turned up a few times. This sample was included in a study of blood T cells in healthy people across ages. Alongside a J-beta primer mix, a sample-barcoded 5' primer served in a second PCR lasting about 7 to 11 cycles. TCRdb reprocessed the 5' RACE reads via MiXCR and lists one record per CDR3 protein. The sample contains approximately 830,000 distinct CDR3 sequences, around two thirds of which appear only once. Germline loops: CDR1 SGHTA, CDR2 FQGNSA. V was pared by 5 bases and J by 11 bases, with 11 bases of the junction left unmatched. This CDR3 is built from 13 residues.

The sample comprised blood. This chain connects TRBV7-2 to TRBJ2-5; TRBD2 aligns across 7 bases. This clonotype was obtained from a man aged 25-45 years in good health. Here the CDR3 DNA reads TGTGCCAGCAGCGTGGGGACTATCGATGAGCAGTACTTC. Its protein is CASSVGTIDEQYF.